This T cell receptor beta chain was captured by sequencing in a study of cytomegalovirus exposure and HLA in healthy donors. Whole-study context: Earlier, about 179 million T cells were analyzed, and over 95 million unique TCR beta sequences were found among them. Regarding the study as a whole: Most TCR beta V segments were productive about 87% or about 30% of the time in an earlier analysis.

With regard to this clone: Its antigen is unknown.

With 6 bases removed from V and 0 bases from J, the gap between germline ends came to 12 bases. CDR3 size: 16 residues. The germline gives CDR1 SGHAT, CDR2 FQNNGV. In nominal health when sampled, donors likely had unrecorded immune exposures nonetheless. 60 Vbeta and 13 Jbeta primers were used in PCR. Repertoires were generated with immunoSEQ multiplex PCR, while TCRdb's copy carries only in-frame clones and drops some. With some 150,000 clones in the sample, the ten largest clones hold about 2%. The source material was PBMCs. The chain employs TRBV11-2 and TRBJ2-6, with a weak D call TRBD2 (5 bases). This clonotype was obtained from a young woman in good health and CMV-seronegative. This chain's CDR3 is CASREDLSSGANVLTF. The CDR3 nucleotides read TGTGCCAGCAGAGAGGACTTAAGCTCTGGGGCCAACGTCCTGACTTTC. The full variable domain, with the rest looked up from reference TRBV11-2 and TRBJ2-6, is EAGVAQSPRYKIIEKRQSVAFWCNPISGHATLYWYQQILGQGPKLLIQFQNNGVVDDSQLPKDRFSAERLKGVDSTLKIQPAKLEDSAVYLCASREDLSSGANVLTFGAGSRLTVL.